What follows are 17 T cell receptor beta chains derived from one specimen sequenced in a study of cytomegalovirus exposure and HLA in healthy donors. The study ran its PCR with 60 Vbeta and 13 Jbeta primers. Profiled with immunoSEQ multiplex PCR; TCRdb holds only in-frame clones, not every one. The sample has over 150,000 clones, roughly 70% seen once. The specimen sequenced was PBMCs. Receptors originate from a man aged 25-45 years in good health and CMV-seronegative.

The rearrangement uses TRBV6-5 and TRBJ1-4, with 8 bases identical to TRBD1. There are 15 residues in the CDR3. V was pared by 5 bases and J by 4 bases, with 6 bases of the junction left unmatched. Germline CDR1 MNHEY, CDR2 SVGAGI. The CDR3 nucleotides read TGTGCCAGCAGTCGCTCAGGGGGCAATAATGAAAAACTGTTTTTT. It encodes CASSRSGGNNEKLFF.

The sample holds one count of this clone. The rearrangement joins TRBV6-1 to TRBJ2-1; the D is unclear. Looked up from germline, CDR1 is MNHNS and CDR2 is SASEGT. The CDR3 has 12 amino acids. V was cut by 6 bases and J by 0 bases, with 3 bases left in between. The CDR3 region has the DNA TGTGCCAGCAGGAGCTCCTACAATGAGCAGTTCTTC. It specifies CASRSSYNEQFF.

The chain couples TRBV11-2 to TRBJ2-2; the D is unclear. The CDR3 runs 14 residues. Trimming left V 4 bases short and J 0 bases short, with 6 bases between. Per germline, CDR1 SGHAT and CDR2 FQNNGV. The CDR3 DNA reads as TGTGCCAGCAGCTCCAATGCGAACACCGGGGAGCTGTTTTTT. It yields the protein CASSSNANTGELFF.

The rearrangement joins TRBV5-1 to TRBJ2-5; 8 positions match TRBD2. This CDR3 is built from 15 residues. Unmatched junction bases numbered 10, after V lost 7 bases and J lost 2 bases. CDR1 and CDR2 from the germline V gene are SGHRS and YFSETQ. The CDR3 DNA reads as TGCGCCAGCTCTATCGGGGGGGGTCCGCAAGAGACCCAGTACTTC. It yields the protein CASSIGGGPQETQYF.

The chain uses TRBV7-9 and TRBJ2-5; D perhaps matches TRBD1 (6 bases). Trimming removed 8 bases from V and 2 bases from J, with 18 bases in between. Germline loops: CDR1 SEHNR, CDR2 FQNEAQ (reference sequence). This CDR3 has 15 residues. The CDR3 DNA follows: TGTGCCAGCGGGGGCACCAGGTCCCTTCAAGAGACCCAGTACTTC. Protein product: CASGGTRSLQETQYF.

This clone showed up just a few times. The chain recombines TRBV7-2 with TRBJ2-3, with a possible D match to TRBD2 (5 bases). The CDR3 runs to 15 residues. Per the germline V gene, CDR1 is SGHTA and CDR2 is FQGNSA. Trimming stripped 1 base from V and 6 bases from J, with 14 bases between. The CDR3 spells CASSLVAGTGDTQYF. CDR3 in DNA: TGTGCCAGCAGCTTAGTTGCTGGAACGGGGGATACGCAGTATTTT. Together with reference TRBV7-2 and TRBJ2-3, the CDR3 gives the full variable domain: GAGVSQSPSNKVTEKGKDVELRCDPISGHTALYWYRQSLGQGLEFLIYFQGNSAPDKSGLPSDRFSAERTGGSVSTLTIQRTQQEDSAVYLCASSLVAGTGDTQYFGPGTRLTVL.

The chain recombines TRBV15 with TRBJ1-1; maybe TRBD1 (6 bases). Germline V gene lookup returns CDR1 LNHNV and CDR2 YYDKDF (reference sequence). CDR3 size: 17 residues. Trimming removed 0 bases from V and 1 base from J, with 15 bases in between. The DNA for the CDR3 is TGTGCCACCAGCAGAGATCTCTGGGGGCAGCCGAACACTGAAGCTTTCTTT. As protein: CATSRDLWGQPNTEAFF.

The rearrangement links TRBV18 to TRBJ2-6; D perhaps matches TRBD2 (5 bases). Trimming removed 3 bases from V and 2 bases from J, with 11 bases in between. This CDR3 is built from 16 residues. Germline CDR1 reads KGHSH; CDR2 reads LQKENI. As DNA, the CDR3 is TGTGCCAGCTCACCTTCGGTCGGGGCTGGGGCCAACGTCCTGACTTTC. Translating gives CASSPSVGAGANVLTF.

This chain connects TRBV29-1 to TRBJ2-1; 14 nucleotides match TRBD2. The CDR3 contains 17 residues. The J segment lost 2 bases and the V segment lost 7 bases, leaving 10 bases of the junction unmatched. Per germline, CDR1 SQVTM and CDR2 ANQGSEA. The CDR3 loop is CSGAGLAGGITYNEQFF. CDR3 nucleotides: TGCAGCGGTGCCGGACTAGCGGGGGGCATAACCTACAATGAGCAGTTCTTC.

V usage is TRBV28 and J usage is TRBJ1-4; D possibly corresponds to TRBD1 (5 bases). With 6 bases removed from V and 5 bases from J, the gap between germline ends came to 13 bases. Germline-derived CDR1 and CDR2 are MDHEN and SYDVKM. This CDR3 has 14 residues. The CDR3 DNA reads as TGTGCCAGCAGCCCGGGACTAAAAAATGAAAAACTGTTTTTT. Translated: CASSPGLKNEKLFF.

The J gene is TRBJ1-2, the V gene TRBV11-2; 7 bases are a match to TRBD1. The CDR3 is 14 amino acids. In germline, CDR1 is SGHAT, CDR2 FQNNGV. V lost 1 base, J lost 8 bases, and 7 bases stayed unmatched. CDR3 nucleotide sequence: TGTGCCAGCAGCTTAGCCACTAACAGGGGCGGCTACACCTTC. Protein: CASSLATNRGGYTF.

This clone is a singleton in its sample. The chain is built from TRBV11-1 and TRBJ2-7; TRBD2 matches at 8 bases. Germline V CDR1 and CDR2: SGHAT, FQDESV (reference sequence). The CDR3 length is 15 residues. With V trimmed by 5 bases and J by 2 bases, 8 bases remained unmatched. The CDR3 protein is CASSAERGITYEQYF. DNA of the CDR3: TGTGCCAGCAGCGCAGAGCGGGGGATTACCTACGAGCAGTACTTC.

A few counts support this clone. The chain uses TRBV6-1 and TRBJ1-6; D uncertain. The V and J ends lost 3 bases and 0 bases respectively, with 6 bases between them. Germline CDR1 is MNHNS and CDR2 is SASEGT. This CDR3 comprises 15 residues. CDR3 in amino acids: CASSETYSYNSPLHF. The CDR3, as DNA: TGTGCCAGCAGTGAGACTTACTCCTATAATTCACCCCTCCACTTT.

This chain joins TRBV7-9 and TRBJ2-7; no firm D call. The CDR3 runs to 12 residues. V lost 7 bases, J lost 1 base, and 8 bases lay in between. Germline lookup yields CDR1 SEHNR and CDR2 FQNEAQ (reference sequence). CDR3 region: CASNGGSYEQYF. In DNA, the CDR3 is TGTGCCAGCAACGGCGGTTCCTACGAGCAGTACTTC.

The gene calls are TRBV5-1 and TRBJ2-5; D is uncertain. The CDR3 has 14 amino acids. Germline lookup yields CDR1 SGHRS and CDR2 YFSETQ. Trimming removed 4 bases from V and 4 bases from J, with 14 bases in between. The CDR3 spells CASSPRQSRETQYF. Here the CDR3 DNA reads TGCGCCAGCAGCCCCAGACAATCCCGAGAGACCCAGTACTTC.

CDR3 protein: CASSKARGNSPLHF. The CDR3 nucleotides read TGTGCCAGCAGCAAAGCCAGGGGTAATTCACCCCTCCACTTT. This chain connects TRBV9 to TRBJ1-6; TRBD1 might be the D (6 bases). The V end was cut by 4 bases, the J end by 6 bases, with 11 bases between. There are 14 residues in the CDR3. Per germline, CDR1 SGDLS and CDR2 YYNGEE.

This clone was detected once. V is TRBV9 and J is TRBJ2-3; 10 bases are a match to TRBD2. The junction had 6 bases not matched to a gene; V was cut back by 3 bases and J by 5 bases. Germline loops: CDR1 SGDLS, CDR2 YYNGEE. This CDR3 is built from 15 residues. This chain's CDR3 is CASSESGGAGDTQYF. DNA of the CDR3: TGTGCCAGCAGCGAAAGCGGGGGGGCTGGAGATACGCAGTATTTT.